This T cell receptor (beta chain) was retrieved from a study of intratumoral heterogeneity in liver cancer. Study-level findings and limits: Tumor-infiltrating lymphocyte representation was acknowledged to be under-sampled.

This CDR3 is 16 amino acids long. Germline V gives CDR1 MNHEY, CDR2 SVGEGT. Trimming took off 6 bases at V and 4 bases at J, with 18 bases between the two ends. Regarding this clone: Its cognate antigen is unknown.

Measured with immunoSEQ multiplex PCR; TCRdb has only the in-frame clones, and not every one. The repertoire holds tens of thousands of clones, with 73% as singletons. The starting material was tumor-adjacent normal tissue, obtained before any cancer treatment. The V call is TRBV6-2 or TRBV6-3, the J call TRBJ2-2; D is perhaps TRBD1 (5 bases). The TCR originated in a woman aged 70-85 years with hepatocellular carcinoma. CDR3 region: CASSPIGVVSTGELFF. DNA of the CDR3: TGTGCCAGCAGCCCTATAGGGGTAGTGAGCACCGGGGAGCTGTTTTTT.